The T cell receptor beta chain under discussion was sequenced for a study of T cell responses to AZD1222 COVID-19 vaccine. Overall study findings and caveats: Nearly half of unique spike-specific TCRs reportedly avoided B.1.351 and B.1.1.7 mutated regions.

Here immunoSEQ multiplex PCR was the method, and the copy in TCRdb shows in-frame clones only, minus some. The table has about 76,000 clones, nearly 90% seen once. With respect to this clone: Its antigen is currently unknown.

Germline lookup yields CDR1 MDHEN and CDR2 SYDVKM. The ends were cut back, 6 bases at V and 0 bases at J, with 15 bases in the middle. The CDR3 has 15 amino acids. This specimen was peripheral blood, taken on day 0 of AZD1222 vaccination. The receptor was isolated from an adult in good health. The chain recombines TRBV28 with TRBJ2-7; weak D call: TRBD2 (6 bases). Here the CDR3 reads CASSGSAGPSYEQYF. The CDR3 nucleotides read TGTGCCAGCAGCGGTTCGGCGGGGCCCTCCTACGAGCAGTACTTC.